This is a list of T cell receptor beta chains from one sample in a study of cytotoxic CD8 clonotypes in ibrutinib-treated CLL. Generated by immunoSEQ multiplex PCR, the TCRdb table keeps only in-frame clones and is missing some. The sample includes hundreds of thousands of clones, 70% to 80% seen only once; the top ten take 6.5% to 8%. This material consisted of PBMCs, taken before ibrutinib treatment. The receptors stem from a human donor with chronic lymphocytic leukemia. The CDR3 runs from the conserved cysteine through the conserved F or W. Fields, in order: D gene, clone size, J gene, V gene, CDR3 protein, CDR3 DNA. The D gene is left open where the match is weak. Part of the rows lack a size; the others show once, few, many or a class for expanded clones.

-,-,TRBJ1-1,TRBV7-8,CASSLGGGTEAFF,TGTGCCAGCAGCTTAGGAGGGGGCACTGAAGCTTTCTTT
-,-,TRBJ1-1,TRBV15,CATSRGSAEAFF,TGTGCCACCAGCAGAGGGTCGGCTGAAGCTTTCTTT
TRBD1,-,TRBJ2-7,TRBV27,CASSWTGFRNEQYF,TGTGCCAGCAGTTGGACAGGGTTTAGGAACGAGCAGTACTTC
-,-,TRBJ2-2,TRBV5-1,CASSFGQLNTGELFF,TGCGCCAGCAGCTTTGGTCAGCTTAACACCGGGGAGCTGTTTTTT
-,-,TRBJ2-7,TRBV7-7,CASSLSEGVSYEQYF,TGTGCCAGCAGCTTAAGCGAAGGGGTATCCTACGAGCAGTACTTC
TRBD1,once,TRBJ1-5,TRBV9,CASSVGQGRQPQHF,TGTGCCAGCAGCGTAGGACAGGGGAGGCAGCCCCAGCATTTT
TRBD2,-,TRBJ2-3,TRBV18,CASSGASGRRDTQYF,TGTGCCAGCTCAGGCGCTAGCGGGAGGAGGGATACGCAGTATTTT
TRBD1,-,TRBJ2-2,TRBV5-1,CASSGRDRGRVTGELFF,TGCGCCAGCAGCGGCCGGGACAGGGGGCGCGTCACCGGGGAGCTGTTTTTT
-,-,TRBJ2-7,TRBV29-1,CSVVQGYQEQYF,TGCAGCGTTGTTCAGGGTTATCAGGAGCAGTACTTC
-,-,TRBJ2-2,TRBV30,CAWSGRTGGELFF,TGTGCCTGGAGTGGACGGACCGGCGGGGAGCTGTTTTTT
-,-,TRBJ2-7,TRBV4-1,CASSQDQQGLVAYEQYF,TGCGCCAGCAGCCAGGATCAACAGGGACTGGTTGCCTACGAGCAGTACTTC
-,-,TRBJ2-1,TRBV7-9,CASSSDSRIYNEQFF,TGTGCCAGCAGCTCTGACTCTAGAATATACAATGAGCAGTTCTTC
TRBD2,-,TRBJ2-7,TRBV10-1,CASSESTSGSYEQYF,TGCGCCAGCAGTGAGTCGACTAGCGGGAGCTACGAGCAGTACTTC